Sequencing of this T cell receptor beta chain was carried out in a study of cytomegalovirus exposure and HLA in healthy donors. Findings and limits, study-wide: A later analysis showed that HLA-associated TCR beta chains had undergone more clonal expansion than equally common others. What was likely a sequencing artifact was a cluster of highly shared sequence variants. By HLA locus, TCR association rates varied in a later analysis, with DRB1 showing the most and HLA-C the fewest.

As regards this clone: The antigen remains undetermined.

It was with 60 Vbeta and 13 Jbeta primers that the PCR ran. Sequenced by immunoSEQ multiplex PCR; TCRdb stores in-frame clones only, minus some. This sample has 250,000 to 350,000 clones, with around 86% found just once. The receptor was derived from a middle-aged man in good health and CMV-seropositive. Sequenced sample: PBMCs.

The CDR3 here is CASSFLDRAHEQYF. The CDR3 DNA sequence: TGCGCCAGCAGCTTTCTGGACAGGGCCCACGAGCAGTACTTC. This chain connects TRBV5-1 to TRBJ2-7; TRBD1 matches at 8 bases. Unmatched junction bases numbered 6, after V lost 2 bases and J lost 5 bases. CDR1 is SGHRS, CDR2 YFSETQ, per germline. The CDR3 is made up of 14 amino acids.